What follows are 19 T cell receptor beta chains derived from one specimen sequenced in a study of T-cell reconstitution after alpha-beta-depleted transplantation in children. Researchers prepared the TCRbeta library using unique molecular identifiers, the study reports. From the PCR reads, TCRdb called clonotypes with MiXCR, one entry per CDR3 protein. The table includes under 750,000 distinct CDR3 sequences, about 21% detected once. This material consisted of PBMCs, mostly from graft donor cells, taken 360 days after TCRalphabeta/CD19-depleted stem cell transplant. All receptors derive from a boy in the first two years of life who had a stem cell transplant for acute myeloid leukemia, so the T cells may come from the graft donor.

This clonotype was detected a few times. The rearrangement uses TRBV10-3 and TRBJ2-1; 8 bases agree with TRBD1. The CDR3 has 15 residues. Germline loops: CDR1 ENHRY, CDR2 SYGVKD. The V gene end was trimmed by 5 bases and the J gene end by 1 base; junction bases not matched to a gene: 4. CDR3 amino acids: CAISSGQGSYNEQFF. The CDR3 DNA sequence: TGTGCCATCAGTTCCGGACAGGGATCCTACAATGAGCAGTTCTTC.

Ten or more counts support this clonotype. The chain combines TRBV29-1 with TRBJ2-2, with D possibly TRBD2 on 5 matching bases. CDR3 length equals 13 residues. Trimming left V 7 bases short and J 6 bases short, with 15 bases between. CDR1 and CDR2 (germline): SQVTM, ANQGSEA. The CDR3 bases are TGCAGCGCCGGGGAAGGTTCGGCCGGGGAGCTGTTTTTT. Encoded protein: CSAGEGSAGELFF.

This clonotype was recorded many times. The V and J genes are TRBV12-3 or TRBV12-4 and TRBJ1-1; 7 nucleotides align to TRBD1. The CDR3 contains 13 residues. The junction had 4 bases not matched to a gene; V was cut back by 6 bases and J by 3 bases. CDR3 residues: CASRPGGYTEAFF. The CDR3 DNA is TGTGCCAGCAGACCAGGGGGATACACTGAAGCTTTCTTT.

This chain uses TRBV12-3 or TRBV12-4 with TRBJ2-4; possible D gene TRBD1, 5 bases. V was cut by 4 bases and J by 7 bases, with 5 bases left in between. The CDR3 loop spans 11 amino acids. The CDR3 DNA sequence: TGTGCCAGCAGTTGGGGCAACATTCAGTACTTC. This translates into CASSWGNIQYF.

This clonotype was seen ten or more times. V is TRBV12-3 or TRBV12-4 and J is TRBJ1-6; TRBD1 aligns across 8 bases. V shed 5 bases, J shed 5 bases, and the junction held 5 bases outside the gene matches. This CDR3 is built from 15 residues. The CDR3 reads CASSARQGHNSPLHF. The CDR3 region has the DNA TGTGCCAGCAGTGCGAGACAGGGGCATAATTCACCCCTCCACTTT.

V usage is TRBV6-5 and J usage is TRBJ1-4, with D perhaps TRBD1 (5 bases). The germline CDR1 and CDR2 sequences are MNHEY and SVGAGI. CDR3 length equals 15 residues. V gave up 6 bases and J gave up 0 bases, with 11 bases separating them. CDR3 amino acids: CASSSSGATNEKLFF. The CDR3 DNA sequence: TGTGCCAGCAGCTCCTCGGGGGCAACTAATGAAAAACTGTTTTTT.

This clonotype appeared a few times. The chain couples TRBV2 to TRBJ2-7; 9 bases are a match to TRBD1. The CDR3 covers 15 residues. Germline V CDR1 and CDR2: SNHLY, FYNNEI. The V gene end was trimmed by 6 bases and the J gene end by 2 bases; junction bases not matched to a gene: 8. As DNA, the CDR3 is TGTGCCAGCAGCTTCGACAGGGGGAAGACCTACGAGCAGTACGTC. As protein: CASSFDRGKTYEQYV.

In its sample, this clonotype was seen a few times. This chain connects TRBV20-1 to TRBJ2-7, with TRBD1 identical over 8 bases. This CDR3 region has 15 residues. From germline, CDR1 is DFQATT and CDR2 SNEGSKA (reference sequence). Losses at the gene ends were 6 bases for V and 5 bases for J; bases not matched to a gene: 15. Here the CDR3 reads CSAKNDRGRVHEQYF. Here the CDR3 DNA reads TGCAGTGCCAAGAACGACAGGGGCAGGGTTCACGAGCAGTACTTC.

This clonotype has just a few counts. The chain employs TRBV14 and TRBJ2-1; D not resolved. Looked up from germline, CDR1 is SGHDN and CDR2 is FVKESK. V lost 0 bases, J lost 6 bases, and 12 bases lay in between. The CDR3 is 15 amino acids. The CDR3 region is CASSQDSWTGNEQFF. CDR3 DNA: TGTGCCAGCAGCCAAGATAGTTGGACGGGCAATGAGCAGTTCTTC.

This chain joins TRBV28 and TRBJ2-6; TRBD1 matches 7 bases. Germline V gene data show CDR1 as MDHEN and CDR2 as SYDVKM. Trimming at V came to 2 bases and at J to 2 bases, leaving 6 bases not matched to a gene. The CDR3 is 17 residues long. CDR3 coding DNA: TGTGCCAGCAGTTTACCGAAGGGGGCTCCTGGGGCCAACGTCCTGACTTTC. It translates to CASSLPKGAPGANVLTF.

This clonotype was detected only a few times. CDR3 sequence (DNA): TGCAGTGCTATAATGGCGGGGGGGCCCTCCTACAATGAGCAGTTCTTC. This translates into CSAIMAGGPSYNEQFF. The chain uses TRBV20-1 and TRBJ2-1; TRBD2 matches 9 bases. The length of the CDR3 is 16 residues. V was clipped by 4 bases and J by 0 bases; unmatched bases: 7. CDR1 and CDR2 from the germline V gene are DFQATT and SNEGSKA (reference sequence).

CDR3 in DNA: TGCAGTGCTAGAGGTGGTCCGTACAATGAGCAGTTCTTC. This encodes CSARGGPYNEQFF. This chain links TRBV20-1 with TRBJ2-1; D remains unclear. The CDR3 consists of 13 residues. V was clipped by 1 base and J by 4 bases, with 8 bases between them. Per the germline V gene, CDR1 is DFQATT and CDR2 is SNEGSKA (reference sequence).

This clonotype came up many times. J is TRBJ1-1 and V is TRBV29-1; D gene unclear. CDR1 is SQVTM and CDR2 is ANQGSEA in the germline V gene. The CDR3 is made up of 14 amino acids. Trimming took off 3 bases at V and 8 bases at J, with 19 bases between the two ends. The CDR3 DNA reads TGCAGCGTTGACCCAGCCCTCGAGCGAAGGGAAGCTTTCTTT. It specifies CSVDPALERREAFF.

This chain joins TRBV12-3 or TRBV12-4 and TRBJ1-1, with D tentatively TRBD1 (5 bases). The ends were cut back, 6 bases at V and 1 base at J, with 15 bases in the middle. The CDR3 length is 15 residues. This CDR3 reads CASSQRSGPNTEAFF. For the CDR3, the DNA is TGTGCCAGCAGCCAGAGGTCAGGGCCGAACACTGAAGCTTTCTTT.

The chain is built from TRBV20-1 and TRBJ2-7; 11 bases are shared with TRBD2. The CDR3 totals 15 residues. Trimming at V came to 3 bases and at J to 4 bases, leaving 8 bases not matched to a gene. The germline V gene encodes CDR1 DFQATT and CDR2 SNEGSKA (reference sequence). CDR3 region: CSASELAGAYYEQYF. DNA of the CDR3: TGCAGTGCTAGCGAACTAGCGGGGGCTTATTACGAGCAGTACTTC.

This clonotype was counted at least ten times. V usage is TRBV20-1 and J usage is TRBJ2-1; 7 nucleotides line up with TRBD2. V lost 7 bases and J lost 6; bases outside the gene matches: 9. Germline V CDR1 and CDR2: DFQATT, SNEGSKA (reference sequence). This CDR3 has 13 residues. The CDR3 DNA is TGCAGTGGCGGGGGACGGTCATTCAATGAGCAGTTCTTC. Translated: CSGGGRSFNEQFF.

The rearrangement joins TRBV6-2 or TRBV6-3 to TRBJ2-7; 10 nucleotides line up with TRBD1. The germline gives CDR1 MNHEY, CDR2 SVGEGT. Trimming removed 8 bases from V and 5 bases from J; junction bases left unmatched: 6. CDR3 length: 13 residues. CDR3 sequence reads: CASDRGRFNEQYF. CDR3 nucleotide sequence: TGTGCCAGCGACAGGGGGCGATTTAACGAGCAGTACTTC.

This sequence joins TRBV3-1 and TRBJ2-7; D remains ambiguous. Germline values: CDR1 LGHDT, CDR2 YNNKEL (reference sequence). Trimming stripped 1 base from V and 0 bases from J, with 10 bases between. This CDR3 comprises 15 residues. CDR3 in amino acids: CASSQALAASYEQYF. The CDR3 DNA follows: TGTGCCAGCAGCCAAGCTTTGGCAGCCTCCTACGAGCAGTACTTC.

The chain has TRBV20-1 and TRBJ2-1, with TRBD1 matching over 9 bases. V gave up 2 bases and J gave up 8 bases; unmatched junction bases: 10. Per the germline V gene, CDR1 is DFQATT and CDR2 is SNEGSKA (reference sequence). This CDR3 contains 15 residues. The CDR3 protein is CSARPGTGIVYEQFF. CDR3 sequence (DNA): TGCAGTGCTAGACCCGGGACAGGGATAGTCTATGAGCAGTTCTTC.